One sample yielded the 24 T cell receptor beta chains listed below, sequenced in a study of CD8+CD57+ T cells in acquired aplastic anemia. It was genomic DNA that served as the template for profiling TCR beta VDJ and CDR3. In TCRdb, the reads were re-called with MiXCR into one record per CDR3 protein. The table includes fewer than 150,000 distinct CDR3 sequences, 48% detected once. Specimen: sorted CD4+, CD8+, or CD8+CD57+ T cells (not recorded which) from PBMCs. These receptor sequences come from a human donor in good health, serving as a control.

This clonotype was detected ten times or more. V is TRBV9 and J is TRBJ2-7; D unresolved. The CDR3 covers 14 residues. Per the germline V gene, CDR1 is SGDLS and CDR2 is YYNGEE. Trimming took 0 bases from V and 1 from J, leaving 8 bases between them. CDR3 bases: TGTGCCAGCAGCGTAGCTACACAATCCTACGAGCAGTACTTC. It translates to CASSVATQSYEQYF.

The V and J genes are TRBV7-9 and TRBJ1-2, with D unresolved. Trimming removed 0 bases at V and 6 bases at J, with 11 bases between. CDR3 size: 14 residues. Germline V gene lookup returns CDR1 SEHNR and CDR2 FQNEAQ (reference sequence). CDR3 protein: CASSLAGATHGYTF. The CDR3 coding sequence is TGTGCCAGCAGCTTAGCTGGCGCCACCCATGGCTACACCTTC.

J is TRBJ2-7 and V is TRBV2; 9 nucleotides agree with TRBD1. The CDR3 is 15 residues long. Germline V lookup: CDR1 SNHLY, CDR2 FYNNEI. Unmatched junction bases numbered 12, after V lost 6 bases and J lost 6 bases. CDR3 bases: TGTGCCAGCAGGGTGAAGGGACAGGGCTCTGGCGAGCAGTACTTC. This encodes CASRVKGQGSGEQYF.

About this clonotype itself: It is unclear where the CDR3 begins or ends on the DNA, so no DNA is shown, and the CDR3 is as TCRdb lists it. V usage is TRBV5-6 and J usage is TRBJ1-5; TRBD1, the D gene given by the table, was not confirmed from the DNA. Looked up from germline, CDR1 is SGHDT and CDR2 is YYEEEE. The CDR3 spans 16 amino acids, including both terminal residues. This CDR3 is CASSFWRRGNDQPQHF.

There are many counts of this clonotype. The CDR3 sequence: CASSFDREGSWNEKLFF. The CDR3, as DNA: TGTGCCAGCAGCTTCGACAGGGAGGGGAGTTGGAATGAAAAACTGTTTTTT. This sequence joins TRBV12-3 or TRBV12-4 and TRBJ1-4, with 7 positions matching TRBD1. The CDR3 runs 17 residues. The junction had 15 bases not matched to a gene; V was cut back by 6 bases and J by 5 bases.

The genes are TRBV2 and TRBJ2-7, with D perhaps TRBD2 (5 bases). From germline, CDR1 is SNHLY and CDR2 FYNNEI. The CDR3 length is 12 residues. V lost 7 bases and J lost 1, with 8 bases in between. CDR3 loop: CASKGSSYEQYF. CDR3 nucleotides: TGTGCCAGCAAAGGGAGTTCCTACGAGCAGTACTTC.

CDR3 in DNA: TGCAGTGCTAGGGACAGGGGGACTTATGGCTACACCTTC. Its protein product is CSARDRGTYGYTF. The chain carries TRBV20-1 and TRBJ1-2; 10 bases fit TRBD1. This CDR3 has 13 residues. Germline CDR1 and CDR2: DFQATT and SNEGSKA (reference sequence). V trimming: 3 bases; J trimming: 5 bases; junction bases outside the gene matches: 3.

This clonotype was seen ten or more times. The V call is TRBV7-3, the J call TRBJ2-1; TRBD2 aligns across 11 bases. The germline V gene encodes CDR1 SGHTA and CDR2 FQGTGA. The CDR3 runs to 15 residues. The trim removed 2 bases at V and 10 bases at J, leaving 7 bases unmatched. CDR3 coding DNA: TGTGCCAGCAGCTTACGGGGTAGCGGGGGGGCCGAGCAGTTCTTC. Amino acids: CASSLRGSGGAEQFF.

This clonotype was found many times. The V and J genes are TRBV7-2 and TRBJ2-5; 8 nucleotides agree with TRBD1. Germline V lookup: CDR1 SGHTA, CDR2 FQGNSA. This CDR3 is 13 amino acids long. Losses at the gene ends were 4 bases for V and 4 bases for J; bases not matched to a gene: 2. The CDR3 DNA reads as TGTGCCAGCAGCTCCGGGACAGGAGAGACCCAGTACTTC. This translates into CASSSGTGETQYF.

A few counts support this clonotype. The rearrangement links TRBV7-2 to TRBJ2-7; D is undetermined. CDR3 length: 13 amino acids. Germline lookup yields CDR1 SGHTA and CDR2 FQGNSA. V lost 3 bases and J lost 2, with 8 bases in between. The CDR3, as DNA: TGTGCCAGCAGCTTTGGATCTACCTACGAGCAGTACTTC. It is translated as CASSFGSTYEQYF. The whole variable domain, remainder taken from reference TRBV7-2 and TRBJ2-7, is GAGVSQSPSNKVTEKGKDVELRCDPISGHTALYWYRQSLGQGLEFLIYFQGNSAPDKSGLPSDRFSAERTGGSVSTLTIQRTQQEDSAVYLCASSFGSTYEQYFGPGTRLTVT.

This clonotype was seen repeatedly, ten times or more. This chain uses TRBV7-9 with TRBJ2-3; 7 bases match TRBD2. The CDR3 runs 17 residues. With V trimmed by 1 base and J by 2 bases, 9 bases remained unmatched. From germline, CDR1 is SEHNR and CDR2 FQNEAQ (reference sequence). CDR3 loop: CASSLGRWAGVTDTQYF. For the CDR3, the DNA is TGTGCCAGCAGCTTAGGGCGGTGGGCGGGGGTCACAGATACGCAGTATTTT.

This clonotype was seen repeatedly, ten times or more. The chain combines TRBV20-1 with TRBJ1-2, with no clear D. This CDR3 region has 13 residues. Germline CDR1 and CDR2: DFQATT and SNEGSKA (reference sequence). Written as DNA, the CDR3 is TGCAGCCTAGAAATAGCAGGAGGCTATGGCTACACCTTC. It encodes CSLEIAGGYGYTF.

This clonotype was counted ten times or more. The rearrangement joins TRBV29-1 to TRBJ1-3; 7 bases are a match to TRBD1. V lost 3 bases to trimming and J lost 4 bases; unmatched junction nucleotides: 0. The CDR3 has 12 residues. Germline values: CDR1 SQVTM, CDR2 ANQGSEA. The CDR3 DNA reads TGCAGCGTTGAGACAGGGGGAAACACCATATATTTT. This sequence encodes CSVETGGNTIYF.

This clonotype turned up a few times. The V and J genes are TRBV7-2 and TRBJ2-5, with D perhaps TRBD1 (5 bases). Germline V gene data show CDR1 as SGHTA and CDR2 as FQGNSA. This CDR3 has 13 amino acids. Trimming left V 5 bases short and J 5 bases short, with 12 bases between. The CDR3, as DNA: TGTGCCAGCAGCAAACAGGTTAGGGAGACCCAGTACTTC. This codes for CASSKQVRETQYF.

Of note for this clonotype: Relative to the germline gene, one junction end is altered; a read error may explain this. V usage is TRBV10-3 and J usage is TRBJ2-1; D unresolved. Germline CDR1 and CDR2: ENHRY and SYGVKD. This CDR3 region has 15 residues. The CDR3 DNA reads TGTGCCATCAGTGACCAACTGAGCTCCTACGATGAGCAGTTCTTC. As protein: CAISDQLSSYDEQFF.

About this clonotype itself: The junction differs from germline at one of its ends, possibly a read error. The J gene is TRBJ1-5, the V gene TRBV7-6, with D uncertain. CDR1 is SGHVS and CDR2 is FNYEAQ in the germline V gene. This CDR3 is built from 15 residues. CDR3 region: CASSLGDNVDQPQHF. CDR3 nucleotides: TGTGCCAGCAGCTTAGGAGACAACGTCGATCAGCCCCAGCACTTT.

This clonotype has at least ten counts. The V call is TRBV11-2, the J call TRBJ2-7, with TRBD2 matching 9 bases. Trimming took 5 bases from V and 3 from J; bases not matched to a gene: 11. There are 16 residues in the CDR3. From germline, CDR1 is SGHAT and CDR2 FQNNGV. CDR3 sequence (DNA): TGTGCCAGCAGCCCCTCCAGGCTAGCGGGGAACTACGAGCAGTACTTC. Translation gives CASSPSRLAGNYEQYF.

Ten or more counts support this clonotype. The V gene is TRBV6-1, the J gene TRBJ2-5; possible D gene TRBD2, 6 bases. Germline CDR1 is MNHNS and CDR2 is SASEGT. The CDR3 sequence is 16 residues long. V was pared by 7 bases and J by 0 bases, with 18 bases between. CDR3 amino acids: CASTRGLSGYQETQYF. The CDR3 nucleotides read TGTGCCAGCACCCGTGGACTAAGCGGTTACCAAGAGACCCAGTACTTC.

The chain joins TRBV11-2 to TRBJ2-3; 12 bases agree with TRBD2. Germline V lookup: CDR1 SGHAT, CDR2 FQNNGV. With V trimmed by 4 bases and J by 3 bases, 2 bases remained unmatched. CDR3 length: 15 residues. The CDR3 region has the DNA TGTGCCAGCAGCTCCACTAGCGGGGGGACAGATACGCAGTATTTT. Translating gives CASSSTSGGTDTQYF. The full variable domain, completed using reference TRBV11-2 and TRBJ2-3, is EAGVAQSPRYKIIEKRQSVAFWCNPISGHATLYWYQQILGQGPKLLIQFQNNGVVDDSQLPKDRFSAERLKGVDSTLKIQPAKLEDSAVYLCASSSTSGGTDTQYFGPGTRLTVL.

Ten or more counts support this clonotype. The rearrangement uses TRBV12-3 or TRBV12-4 and TRBJ1-2; 7 bases map to TRBD1. Losses at the gene ends were 8 bases for V and 8 bases for J; bases not matched to a gene: 14. This CDR3 is built from 14 residues. The CDR3 here is CASGTHQGVGGYTF. CDR3 coding DNA: TGTGCCAGCGGTACTCACCAGGGGGTTGGAGGCTACACCTTC.

The chain joins TRBV7-2 to TRBJ1-1; D is undetermined. The germline CDR1 and CDR2 sequences are SGHTA and FQGNSA. V lost 5 bases, J lost 3 bases, and 16 bases lay in between. The CDR3 covers 15 residues. The DNA for the CDR3 is TGTGCCAGCAGCCGAGACCCTACGAGGGACACTGAAGCTTTCTTT. Translated: CASSRDPTRDTEAFF.

This clonotype was seen at least ten times. The gene calls are TRBV6-1 and TRBJ1-4, with a weak D call TRBD1 (5 bases). V was clipped by 7 bases and J by 7 bases, with 16 bases between them. CDR1 and CDR2 (germline): MNHNS, SASEGT. This CDR3 is 14 amino acids long. The CDR3 DNA follows: TGTGCCAGCATGGAAGGGACCTTGGGTGAAAAACTGTTTTTT. The encoded protein is CASMEGTLGEKLFF.

The chain couples TRBV25-1 to TRBJ2-1, with 10 nucleotides matching TRBD2. Germline CDR1 and CDR2: MGHDK and SYGVNS. J gave up 1 base and V 4 bases, and 4 bases lay outside the gene matches. The CDR3 runs to 16 residues. CDR3 residues: CASSGTSGLSYNEQFF. DNA of the CDR3: TGTGCCAGCAGTGGGACTAGCGGTCTGTCCTACAATGAGCAGTTCTTC.

This clonotype was observed many times. The genes are TRBV7-2 and TRBJ2-7, with D possibly matching TRBD1 (6 bases). This CDR3 contains 14 residues. Germline loops: CDR1 SGHTA, CDR2 FQGNSA. V dropped 1 base and J dropped 1 base, with 8 bases sitting between them. CDR3 sequence: CASSLDTGSYEQYF. CDR3 nucleotide sequence: TGTGCCAGCAGCTTAGATACAGGGTCCTACGAGCAGTACTTC. The variable domain in full, completed from reference TRBV7-2 and TRBJ2-7, reads GAGVSQSPSNKVTEKGKDVELRCDPISGHTALYWYRQSLGQGLEFLIYFQGNSAPDKSGLPSDRFSAERTGGSVSTLTIQRTQQEDSAVYLCASSLDTGSYEQYFGPGTRLTVT.